Shown below are 32 T cell receptor beta chains from a single sample sequenced in a study of blood T cell repertoires in COVID-19. Assay used: immunoSEQ multiplex PCR; TCRdb lists only in-frame clones, some missing. The sample yields around 56,000 clones, over 70% seen once. Material for sequencing was peripheral blood. These receptors came from a woman aged 50 to 60 with active or convalescent COVID-19.

The rearrangement uses TRBV28 and TRBJ1-5; 7 bases match TRBD1. Trimming at V came to 3 bases and at J to 1 base, leaving 15 bases not matched to a gene. Germline V gene sequence: CDR1 MDHEN, CDR2 SYDVKM. This CDR3 comprises 19 residues. CDR3 in amino acids: CASSFEGAEGARSNQPQHF. CDR3 DNA sequence: TGTGCCAGCAGTTTTGAGGGGGCCGAGGGGGCTCGAAGCAATCAGCCCCAGCATTTT.

The CDR3 spells CASSPRGLGEPNNEQFF. As DNA, the CDR3 is TGTGCCAGCTCACCAAGAGGTCTGGGTGAACCAAACAATGAGCAGTTCTTC. The chain joins TRBV18 to TRBJ2-1; D unresolved. Germline loops: CDR1 KGHSH, CDR2 LQKENI. Trimming cost V 2 bases and J 5 bases, with 19 bases left between them. This CDR3 contains 17 residues.

The V call is TRBV5-1, the J call TRBJ1-2; 9 bases map to TRBD1. Losses at the gene ends were 3 bases for V and 4 bases for J; bases not matched to a gene: 7. From germline, CDR1 is SGHRS and CDR2 YFSETQ. The CDR3 length is 15 residues. The CDR3 sequence is CASSSGGTGLYGYTF. CDR3 coding DNA: TGCGCCAGCAGCTCGGGAGGGACAGGGCTCTATGGCTACACCTTC.

V usage is TRBV4-2 and J usage is TRBJ2-1; TRBD2 matches 10 bases. Unmatched junction bases numbered 9, after V lost 3 bases and J lost 4 bases. This CDR3 is built from 17 residues. Germline CDR1 is LGHNA and CDR2 is YNFKEQ. The CDR3 DNA is TGTGCCAGCAGCCAGGGGTGGACTAGCGGTCCTTACAATGAGCAGTTCTTC. This codes for CASSQGWTSGPYNEQFF.

The chain has TRBV14 and TRBJ2-1; 12 bases fit TRBD2. This CDR3 is built from 19 residues. V lost 6 bases to trimming and J lost 0 bases; unmatched junction nucleotides: 12. Germline CDR1 and CDR2: SGHDN and FVKESK. The CDR3 region is CASSPRTSGALSSYNEQFF. In nucleotides, the CDR3 is TGTGCCAGCAGTCCACGGACTAGCGGGGCACTGAGCTCCTACAATGAGCAGTTCTTC.

The CDR3 DNA reads TGTGCCAGCAGCTGGGGACTCGCCTCCTACGAGCAGTACTTC. Amino acids: CASSWGLASYEQYF. The chain carries TRBV11-2 and TRBJ2-7; possible D gene TRBD2, 6 bases. Trimming shortened V by 4 bases and J by 0 bases, and 10 bases separated the two germline ends. The CDR3 has 14 residues. CDR1 is SGHAT, CDR2 FQNNGV, per germline.

There are many counts of this clone. The same CDR3 arises from other DNA sequences in this sample as well. The chain carries TRBV27 and TRBJ1-5, with D maybe TRBD1 (6 bases). CDR3 size: 13 residues. Deletions cut 5 bases from V and 6 bases from J, with 11 bases between. CDR1 MNHEY and CDR2 SMNVEV come from the germline V gene (reference sequence). The CDR3 region has the DNA TGTGCCAGCAGTCTACAGGGCGGTCAGCCCCAGCATTTT. It codes for CASSLQGGQPQHF.

The CDR3: CASGGRARQETQYF. For the CDR3, the DNA is TGTGCCAGCGGGGGGAGGGCTCGACAAGAGACCCAGTACTTC. V is TRBV2 and J is TRBJ2-5, with 7 bases that match TRBD2. The germline CDR1 and CDR2 sequences are SNHLY and FYNNEI. V shed 8 bases and J 2 bases; nucleotides not matched to a gene: 8. The CDR3 spans 14 residues.

The table lists this clone with a few counts. The chain combines TRBV3-1 (or the pseudogene TRBV3-2) with TRBJ1-2, with a weak D call TRBD1 (5 bases). This CDR3 has 16 amino acids. CDR1 is LGHDT, CDR2 YNNKEL, per germline (reference sequence). V dropped 1 base and J dropped 8 bases, with 20 bases sitting between them. In DNA form, the CDR3 reads TGTGCCAGCAGCCAAGCCCCGGGCAGTGGGGCAGGCGGCTACACCTTC. This codes for CASSQAPGSGAGGYTF.

V is TRBV28 and J is TRBJ2-7; D is possibly TRBD2 (6 bases). From germline, CDR1 is MDHEN and CDR2 SYDVKM. V was cut by 5 bases and J by 4 bases, with 12 bases left in between. CDR3 length: 13 residues. CDR3 amino acids: CASSPGRTYEQYF. In nucleotides, the CDR3 is TGTGCCAGCAGTCCAGGGAGGACTTACGAGCAGTACTTC.

This chain joins TRBV19 and TRBJ1-3; no firm D call. The CDR3 sequence is 15 residues long. Trimming cost V 1 base and J 2 bases, with 9 bases left between them. The germline V gene has CDR1 LNHDA and CDR2 SQIVND (reference sequence). The CDR3 loop reads CASSIAPITGNTIYF. The DNA for the CDR3 is TGTGCCAGTAGTATAGCCCCCATCACTGGAAACACCATATATTTT.

This chain uses TRBV6-6 with TRBJ2-5; 7 bases line up with TRBD1. V dropped 4 bases and J dropped 5; count of bases not matched to a gene: 7. CDR1 MNHNY and CDR2 SVGAGI come from the germline V gene (reference sequence). The CDR3 loop spans 14 amino acids. CDR3: CASSWGQTVETQYF. Here the CDR3 DNA reads TGTGCCAGCAGTTGGGGACAGACAGTCGAGACCCAGTACTTC.

This clone was detected many times. The chain links TRBV7-2 to TRBJ2-7, with 9 bases matching TRBD2. The CDR3 runs to 15 residues. Germline CDR1 SGHTA, CDR2 FQGNSA. V lost 1 base, J lost 6 bases, and 7 bases stayed unmatched. The CDR3 spells CASSLGPGLAAEQYF. CDR3 coding DNA: TGTGCCAGCAGCTTAGGGCCGGGACTAGCTGCCGAGCAGTACTTC.

V gene TRBV15 combines with J gene TRBJ2-5; 7 bases map to TRBD2. The CDR3 is 16 residues long. The germline gives CDR1 LNHNV, CDR2 YYDKDF (reference sequence). Trimming took 3 bases from V and 1 from J; bases not matched to a gene: 8. The CDR3 protein is CATSSGIAGSQETQYF. CDR3 bases: TGTGCCACCAGCAGTGGAATAGCGGGTTCCCAAGAGACCCAGTACTTC.

The V call is TRBV29-1, the J call TRBJ2-5; D call uncertain. Trimming stripped 5 bases from V and 4 bases from J, with 8 bases between. The CDR3 has 11 amino acids. The germline V gene has CDR1 SQVTM and CDR2 ANQGSEA. This CDR3 reads CSVSRSETQYF. The CDR3 DNA reads TGCAGCGTTTCCAGGTCAGAGACCCAGTACTTC.

V usage is TRBV19 and J usage is TRBJ1-2, with TRBD1 as a possible D gene (5 bases). Germline V lookup: CDR1 LNHDA, CDR2 SQIVND (reference sequence). This CDR3 has 15 residues. V lost 7 bases to trimming and J lost 1 base, with 16 bases between them. The CDR3 DNA follows: TGTGCCAGTACTAATAACAGGATAATTAACTATGGCTACACCTTC. It specifies CASTNNRIINYGYTF.

The chain employs TRBV28 and TRBJ1-5; tentatively, D is TRBD1 (6 bases). The CDR3 runs 13 residues. Trimming cost V 8 bases and J 6 bases, with 14 bases left between them. Germline lookup yields CDR1 MDHEN and CDR2 SYDVKM. CDR3 region: CASRNRVGQPQHF. CDR3 DNA sequence: TGTGCCAGCCGGAACAGGGTCGGTCAGCCCCAGCATTTT.

The rearrangement uses TRBV7-9 and TRBJ2-2; no clear D gene. The CDR3 spans 16 residues. Germline CDR1 is SEHNR and CDR2 is FQNEAQ (reference sequence). The V end was cut by 2 bases, the J end by 5 bases, with 15 bases between. CDR3 residues: CASSLSHGPLTGELFF. CDR3 bases: TGTGCCAGCAGCTTATCCCACGGTCCTTTGACCGGGGAGCTGTTTTTT.

With respect to this clone: This CDR3 is also generated by other DNA sequences in the sample. This sequence joins TRBV29-1 and TRBJ1-2, with D hard to call. The germline V and J ends were trimmed by 1 base and 8 bases, with 11 bases remaining between them. CDR3 length equals 12 residues. CDR1 is SQVTM and CDR2 is ANQGSEA in the germline V gene. CDR3 protein: CSVEGGGLGYTF. The CDR3 DNA reads as TGCAGCGTTGAAGGAGGTGGCTTGGGCTACACCTTC.

This clone was detected only a few times. The CDR3 sequence is CASSLASGQGGSPLHF. The CDR3 DNA follows: TGTGCCAGCAGCTTGGCCTCGGGGCAGGGAGGTTCACCCCTCCACTTT. J is TRBJ1-6 and V is TRBV5-4; D is possibly TRBD1 (5 bases). In germline, CDR1 is SGHNT, CDR2 YYREEE (reference sequence). The CDR3 is 16 amino acids. V was cut by 0 bases and J by 9 bases, with 16 bases left in between.

This sequence joins TRBV4-1 and TRBJ2-1; TRBD2 matches 12 bases. This CDR3 spans 16 amino acids. Looked up from germline, CDR1 is MGHRA and CDR2 is YSYEKL. V lost 1 base to trimming and J lost 7 bases; unmatched junction nucleotides: 5. The CDR3 DNA sequence: TGCGCCAGCAGCCAAGGGACTAGCGGGACTTTTAATGAGCAGTTCTTC. It is translated as CASSQGTSGTFNEQFF.

J is TRBJ1-6 and V is TRBV2; 10 bases are shared with TRBD1. The CDR3 extends over 16 amino acids. V lost 1 base, J lost 13 bases, and 10 bases stayed unmatched. In germline, CDR1 is SNHLY, CDR2 FYNNEI. The CDR3 sequence: CASSEEDRGRRVPLHF. The CDR3 coding sequence is TGTGCCAGCAGTGAAGAGGACAGGGGGAGAAGGGTGCCCCTCCACTTT.

The chain joins TRBV7-8 to TRBJ2-7; TRBD1 is a possible D gene (6 bases). The germline gives CDR1 SGHVS, CDR2 FQNEAQ. The V end lost 7 bases, the J end lost 2 bases, and 18 bases lay between the germline ends. This CDR3 region has 15 residues. The CDR3 coding sequence is TGTGCCAGCACTCAAAGTCAGACAGGACCCTACGAGCAGTACTTC. It specifies CASTQSQTGPYEQYF.

The chain joins TRBV7-2 to TRBJ2-1, with TRBD2 identical over 8 bases. CDR1 is SGHTA, CDR2 FQGNSA, per germline. V shed 5 bases and J 4 bases; nucleotides not matched to a gene: 7. The CDR3 sequence is 15 residues long. CDR3 sequence: CASSLDSGSYNEQFF. The CDR3 nucleotides are TGTGCCAGCAGCCTGGACAGCGGGAGTTACAATGAGCAGTTCTTC.

This chain joins TRBV28 and TRBJ2-2; maybe TRBD2 (6 bases). CDR1 and CDR2 from the germline V gene are MDHEN and SYDVKM. The CDR3 has 15 amino acids. The V and J ends lost 2 bases and 5 bases respectively, with 12 bases between them. The CDR3 sequence: CASSLPGSGTGELFF. Written as DNA, the CDR3 is TGTGCCAGCAGTTTACCCGGGAGTGGGACCGGGGAGCTGTTTTTT.

This clone has a handful of counts. The gene calls are TRBV20-1 and TRBJ1-2, with D uncertain. Per the germline V gene, CDR1 is DFQATT and CDR2 is SNEGSKA (reference sequence). The CDR3 runs to 8 residues. V lost 8 bases and J 6 bases, leaving 4 bases between the germline ends. The CDR3 bases are TGCAGTCTACATGGCTACACCTTC. Translation: CSLHGYTF.

This rearrangement joins TRBV19 to TRBJ2-1; 9 nucleotides agree with TRBD2. From germline, CDR1 is LNHDA and CDR2 SQIVND (reference sequence). The CDR3 length is 16 residues. J gave up 9 bases and V 6 bases, and 15 bases lay outside the gene matches. The CDR3 DNA reads TGTGCCAGTAGCTCCCGCCGGCGGGAGGGCCGTGGTGAGCAGTTCTTC. It translates to CASSSRRREGRGEQFF. Full variable domain (rest looked up from reference TRBV19 and TRBJ2-1): DGGITQSPKYLFRKEGQNVTLSCEQNLNHDAMYWYRQDPGQGLRLIYYSQIVNDFQKGDIAEGYSVSREKKESFPLTVTSAQKNPTAFYLCASSSRRREGRGEQFFGPGTRLTVL.

The gene calls are TRBV4-1 and TRBJ1-2; D is possibly TRBD1 (5 bases). This CDR3 is 14 amino acids long. The germline V and J ends were trimmed by 2 bases and 2 bases, with 9 bases remaining between them. The V gene's germline CDR1 is MGHRA and CDR2 YSYEKL. The CDR3 nucleotides read TGCGCCAGCAGCCAATTTACAGGCAACTATGGCTACACCTTC. Its protein is CASSQFTGNYGYTF.

The V and J genes are TRBV5-5 and TRBJ1-4, with TRBD1 as a possible D gene (6 bases). The germline gives CDR1 SGHKS, CDR2 YYEKEE (reference sequence). CDR3 length equals 15 residues. V was shortened by 0 bases and J by 4 bases, with 10 bases between the two germline ends. CDR3 in DNA: TGTGCCAGCAGCTTGGGATCACAGGGTAATGAAAAACTGTTTTTT. Protein sequence: CASSLGSQGNEKLFF.

This clone has more than one count but fewer than ten. V and J are TRBV27 and TRBJ2-7; 8 nucleotides align to TRBD2. This CDR3 is built from 13 residues. Losses at the gene ends were 5 bases for V and 4 bases for J; bases not matched to a gene: 4. Germline-derived CDR1 and CDR2 are MNHEY and SMNVEV (reference sequence). CDR3 DNA: TGTGCCAGCAGTAGACTAGCGCCGTACGAGCAGTACTTC. Translated: CASSRLAPYEQYF.

The chain links TRBV27 to TRBJ2-2; 11 nucleotides align to TRBD2. V shed 5 bases, J shed 2 bases, and the junction held 4 bases outside the gene matches. Germline CDR1 MNHEY, CDR2 SMNVEV (reference sequence). The CDR3 loop spans 16 amino acids. Here the CDR3 DNA reads TGTGCCAGCAGTAGGGGACTAGCGGCAAACACCGGGGAGCTGTTTTTT. Encoded protein: CASSRGLAANTGELFF.

This clone was seen once. The chain combines TRBV27 with TRBJ2-1; TRBD1 matches 7 bases. V dropped 6 bases and J dropped 7; count of bases not matched to a gene: 6. The germline V gene has CDR1 MNHEY and CDR2 SMNVEV (reference sequence). The CDR3 length is 13 residues. The chain's CDR3 is CASSPIQGNEQFF. The DNA of the CDR3 is TGTGCCAGCAGCCCAATACAGGGGAATGAGCAGTTCTTC.